The 8 T cell receptor beta chains below come from one sample, sequenced in a study of blood T cells in healthy people across ages. A J-beta primer mix and a sample-barcoded 5' primer were used in a second PCR of roughly 6 to 11 cycles. Using its own MiXCR run on the 5' RACE reads, TCRdb lists one record per CDR3 protein. The sample has about 780,000 distinct CDR3 sequences; about 42% are singletons. The sequencing sample was made of blood. The origin of the receptors is a man older than 75 in good health.

This chain's CDR3 is CASSPRAGPYNEQFF. Here the CDR3 DNA reads TGTGCCAGCAGCCCACGAGCGGGGCCTTACAATGAGCAGTTCTTC. The rearrangement uses TRBV7-9 and TRBJ2-1, with 7 positions matching TRBD2. The germline V gene has CDR1 SEHNR and CDR2 FQNEAQ (reference sequence). The CDR3 sequence is 15 residues long. V was pared by 5 bases and J by 4 bases, with 8 bases of the junction left unmatched.

As for this clonotype: A junction end diverges from the germline sequence, so it may reflect a read error. The gene calls are TRBV28 and TRBJ2-3; 7 bases agree with TRBD2. CDR1 MDHEN and CDR2 SYDVKM come from the germline V gene. This CDR3 contains 15 residues. The CDR3 bases are TGTGCCGGCAGTGGCCGGGGGGTAAGCACAGATACGCAGTATTTT. This codes for CAGSGRGVSTDTQYF.

V and J are TRBV20-1 and TRBJ2-3, with a weak D call TRBD2 (6 bases). The CDR3 is made up of 13 amino acids. Germline CDR1 DFQATT, CDR2 SNEGSKA (reference sequence). Trimming pared 6 bases from V and 6 bases from J, leaving 16 bases between. The CDR3 region has the DNA TGCAGTGCCCGGGACTCCCCCCCGGATACGCAGTATTTT. Translating gives CSARDSPPDTQYF.

This clonotype appeared once. The V gene is TRBV11-1, the J gene TRBJ2-3; 8 bases match TRBD1. Germline V gene sequence: CDR1 SGHAT, CDR2 FQDESV (reference sequence). The V segment lost 4 bases and the J segment 9 bases; nucleotides outside the gene matches: 9. The CDR3 totals 14 residues. The CDR3 nucleotides read TGTGCCAGCAGCTCTATTACCGGGACAGGAACGCAGTATTTT. Translation: CASSSITGTGTQYF.

The chain couples TRBV11-2 to TRBJ2-5; 10 bases align to TRBD2. The end of the DNA fits TRBJ2-7 better, so the J call may be wrong. This CDR3 spans 15 amino acids. Per germline, CDR1 SGHAT and CDR2 FQNNGV. CDR3 in DNA: TGTGCCAGCAGCTTAGATCGGCTAGCGGGAGTCGAGCAGTACTTC. Protein: CASSLDRLAGVEQYF.

A single count supports this clonotype. The chain links TRBV6-1 to TRBJ2-1; TRBD2 agrees at 13 bases. The CDR3 loop spans 18 amino acids. From germline, CDR1 is MNHNS and CDR2 SASEGT. V shed 7 bases, J shed 0 bases, and the junction held 9 bases outside the gene matches. Here the CDR3 reads CASTMGLAGRSSYNEQFF. CDR3 DNA: TGTGCCAGCACCATGGGACTAGCGGGAAGGAGCTCCTACAATGAGCAGTTCTTC.

The chain recombines TRBV20-1 with TRBJ2-1; 7 nucleotides align to TRBD1. CDR3 length: 14 residues. Per germline, CDR1 DFQATT and CDR2 SNEGSKA (reference sequence). V lost 2 bases and J lost 2; bases outside the gene matches: 3. The DNA for the CDR3 is TGCAGTGCTAGAAACAGGGGACCCTACAATGAGCAGTTCTTC. Translating gives CSARNRGPYNEQFF.

The table lists this clonotype with a few counts. This sequence joins TRBV12-3 or TRBV12-4 and TRBJ2-5, with D hard to call. The better agreement between TRBJ2-7 and the DNA end casts doubt on the J call. There are 13 residues in the CDR3. DNA of the CDR3: TGTGCCAGCAGTGGACGTAGTTGGATCGAGCAGTACTTC. It yields the protein CASSGRSWIEQYF.